A selection of T cell receptor beta chains follows, all from one sample in a study of spatial heterogeneity in lung cancer. TCRdb ran MiXCR on the 5' RACE reads and lists one entry per CDR3 protein. This repertoire shows roughly 39,000 distinct CDR3 sequences, 7.5% found once; its top ten account for approximately 30%. The source material was PBMCs, sampled at surgery. These receptors originate from a male donor with early-stage non-small cell lung cancer. Both conserved end residues are part of each CDR3. D genes are given only for firm matches. Part of the rows lack a size; the others show once, few, many or a class for expanded clones.

v_call	j_call	clone_size	d_call	cdr3_aa	cdr3_nt
TRBV4-3	TRBJ2-7	many	NA	CASSQAPETYEQYF	TGCGCCAGCAGCCAAGCCCCTGAGACCTACGAGCAGTACTTC
TRBV5-4	TRBJ1-2	NA	NA	CASSLQQPYNYGYTF	TGTGCCAGCAGCTTGCAACAGCCATACAACTATGGCTACACCTTC
TRBV11-3	TRBJ2-1	NA	TRBD1	CASSLAGQGHNEQFF	TGTGCCAGCAGCTTAGCTGGACAGGGCCACAATGAGCAGTTCTTC
TRBV6-2/TRBV6-3	TRBJ2-5	many	NA	CASRPRQAWMEKETQYF	TGTGCCAGCAGGCCCAGACAGGCTTGGATGGAAAAAGAGACCCAGTACTTC
TRBV10-3	TRBJ1-6	few	NA	CAISELGDSPLHF	TGTGCCATCAGTGAGTTGGGGGATTCACCCCTCCACTTT
TRBV9	TRBJ2-3	many	NA	CASSVRQATDTQYF	TGTGCCAGCAGCGTAAGGCAGGCCACAGATACGCAGTATTTT
TRBV5-1	TRBJ1-4	many	NA	CASSLTGIGTNEKLFF	TGCGCCAGCAGCCTAACAGGGATCGGAACTAATGAAAAACTGTTTTTT
TRBV18	TRBJ1-1	many	NA	CASSSSGSMNTEAFF	TGTGCCAGCTCATCTTCCGGGAGCATGAACACTGAAGCTTTCTTT
TRBV7-3	TRBJ2-2	few	NA	CASSLYGSGQAITGELFF	TGTGCCAGCAGCTTATACGGCTCGGGCCAGGCGATCACCGGGGAGCTGTTTTTT
TRBV6-5	TRBJ1-1	many	TRBD1	CASSYRGFESFF	TGTGCCAGCAGCTACAGGGGGTTTGAATCTTTCTTT
TRBV6-2/TRBV6-3	TRBJ1-2	many	NA	CASSYTNNYGYTF	TGTGCCAGCAGTTACACCAATAACTATGGCTACACCTTC
TRBV7-2	TRBJ1-1	NA	NA	CASSLAPGNTEAFF	TGTGCCAGCAGCTTAGCGCCGGGTAACACTGAAGCTTTCTTT
TRBV10-3	TRBJ2-7	many	NA	CAISDFTGASSYEQYF	TGTGCCATCAGTGATTTCACGGGCGCCTCCTCCTACGAGCAGTACTTC
TRBV6-5	TRBJ1-4	many	NA	CASSRTTNEKLFF	TGTGCCAGCAGTCGTACAACTAATGAAAAACTGTTTTTT
TRBV7-9	TRBJ2-1	NA	TRBD1	CASSLGQGSYNEQFF	TGTGCCAGCAGCCTCGGACAGGGGTCCTACAATGAGCAGTTCTTC
TRBV11-2	TRBJ2-1	NA	NA	CASSLVSSAQFF	TGTGCCAGCAGCTTAGTAAGCTCGGCGCAGTTCTTC
TRBV20-1	TRBJ2-5	NA	NA	CSASRGRAAETQYF	TGCAGTGCTAGTCGCGGAAGGGCGGCAGAGACCCAGTACTTC
TRBV7-6	TRBJ2-2	many	NA	CASTPRTGSAGELFF	TGTGCCAGCACCCCGCGGACGGGGAGTGCCGGGGAGCTGTTTTTT
TRBV10-3	TRBJ2-3	NA	NA	CAISESPGTSTDTQYF	TGTGCCATCAGTGAGTCCCCCGGGACTAGCACAGATACGCAGTATTTT
TRBV5-1	TRBJ2-2	many	TRBD1	CASSLDRGRGGELFF	TGCGCCAGCAGCTTGGACAGGGGGCGCGGCGGGGAGCTGTTTTTT
TRBV18	TRBJ2-3	NA	TRBD2	CASSPGLAGVFADTQYF	TGTGCCAGCTCACCAGGACTAGCGGGAGTTTTTGCAGATACGCAGTATTTT
TRBV10-2	TRBJ1-1	many	NA	CASSESASRNTEAFF	TGCGCCAGCAGTGAGAGCGCCTCCCGCAACACTGAAGCTTTCTTT
TRBV7-2	TRBJ2-1	few	NA	CASSFPRQGNEQFF	TGTGCCAGCAGCTTCCCTAGGCAAGGTAATGAGCAGTTCTTC